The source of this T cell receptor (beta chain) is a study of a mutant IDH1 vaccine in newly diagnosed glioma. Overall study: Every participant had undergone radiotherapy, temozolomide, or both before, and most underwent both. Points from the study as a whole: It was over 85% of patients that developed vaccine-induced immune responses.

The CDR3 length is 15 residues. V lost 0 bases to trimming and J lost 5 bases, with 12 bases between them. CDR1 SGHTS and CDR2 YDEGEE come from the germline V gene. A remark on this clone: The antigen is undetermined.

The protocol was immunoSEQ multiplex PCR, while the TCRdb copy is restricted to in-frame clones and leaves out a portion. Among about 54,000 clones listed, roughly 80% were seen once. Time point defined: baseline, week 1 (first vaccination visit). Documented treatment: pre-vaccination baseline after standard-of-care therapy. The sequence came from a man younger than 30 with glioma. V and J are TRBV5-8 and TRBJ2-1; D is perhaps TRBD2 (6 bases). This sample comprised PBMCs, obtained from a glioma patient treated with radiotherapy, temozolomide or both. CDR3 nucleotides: TGTGCCAGCAGCTTGGTTGTAGCGGATCACAATGAGCAGTTCTTC. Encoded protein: CASSLVVADHNEQFF.